The present entry profiles one TCR beta chain with its context. Its antigen remains unknown. The data are from a study of monozygotic twins with inflammatory bowel disease. Germline V gives CDR1 SGHDT, CDR2 YYEEEE. The CDR3 covers 16 residues. General study points: There was no way to distinguish the different T cell subtypes.

UMIs containing a 6-nucleotide sample barcode were added via template switching. TCRdb re-called the 5' RACE reads, yielding one record per CDR3 amino acid sequence without DNA. The sample features approximately 340,000 distinct CDR3 sequences, with approximately 2% in its top ten. This clonotype was sampled from a human donor with ulcerative colitis or Crohn's disease, or a healthy co-twin of an affected twin (not recorded which). The rearrangement links TRBV5-6 to TRBJ2-1; without DNA, the TCRdb call of TRBD2 cannot be checked. The sample comprised blood. The CDR3 sequence is CASSLVSGPLYNEQFF.